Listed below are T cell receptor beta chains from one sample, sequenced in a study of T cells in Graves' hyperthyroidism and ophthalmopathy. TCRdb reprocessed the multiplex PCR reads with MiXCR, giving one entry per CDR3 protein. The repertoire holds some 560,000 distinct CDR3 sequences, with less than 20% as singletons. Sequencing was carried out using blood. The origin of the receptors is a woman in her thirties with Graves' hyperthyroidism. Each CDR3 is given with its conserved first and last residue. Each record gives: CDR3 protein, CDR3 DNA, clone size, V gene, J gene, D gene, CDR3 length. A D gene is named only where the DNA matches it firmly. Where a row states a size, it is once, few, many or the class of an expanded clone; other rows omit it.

CDR3aa: CASSLNTHNTEAFF; CDR3nt: TGCGCCAGCAGCTTGAATACGCATAACACTGAAGCTTTCTTT; abundance: many; v_gene: TRBV5-1; j_gene: TRBJ1-1; d_gene: NA; len: 14
CDR3aa: CASSFGLAGGSPYEQYF; CDR3nt: TGTGCCAGCAGCTTCGGACTAGCGGGAGGTTCCCCCTACGAGCAGTACTTC; abundance: many; v_gene: TRBV7-9; j_gene: TRBJ2-7; d_gene: TRBD2; len: 17
CDR3aa: CASRRDRNNYGYTF; CDR3nt: TGTGCCAGCAGGCGGGACAGAAACAACTATGGCTACACCTTC; abundance: NA; v_gene: TRBV6-1; j_gene: TRBJ1-2; d_gene: TRBD1; len: 14
CDR3aa: CTSSSSTLDRATEAFF; CDR3nt: TGCACCAGCAGCTCCTCAACCCTGGACAGGGCCACTGAAGCTTTCTTT; abundance: few; v_gene: TRBV5-1; j_gene: TRBJ1-1; d_gene: TRBD1; len: 16
CDR3aa: CASSLSGRVVRPQYF; CDR3nt: TGTGCCAGCAGCCTTAGCGGGAGGGTTGTGAGACCCCAGTACTTC; abundance: few; v_gene: TRBV5-6; j_gene: TRBJ2-5; d_gene: TRBD2; len: 15
CDR3aa: CASSLSGHQSSGNTIYF; CDR3nt: TGTGCCAGCAGTTTATCGGGACACCAAAGCTCTGGAAACACCATATATTTT; abundance: many; v_gene: TRBV27; j_gene: TRBJ1-3; d_gene: NA; len: 17
CDR3aa: CASSLGLAGGSYNEQFF; CDR3nt: TGTGCCAGCAGCCTGGGACTAGCGGGAGGTTCCTACAATGAGCAGTTCTTC; abundance: many; v_gene: TRBV5-5; j_gene: TRBJ2-1; d_gene: TRBD2; len: 17
CDR3aa: CASSLYVPAGGNEQFF; CDR3nt: TGCGCCAGCAGCTTGTACGTCCCAGCGGGAGGCAATGAGCAGTTCTTC; abundance: few; v_gene: TRBV5-1; j_gene: TRBJ2-1; d_gene: TRBD2; len: 16
CDR3aa: CSVPTSGSTDTQYF; CDR3nt: TGCAGCGTGCCGACTAGCGGTAGCACAGATACGCAGTATTTT; abundance: many; v_gene: TRBV29-1; j_gene: TRBJ2-3; d_gene: TRBD2; len: 14
CDR3aa: CASSLDSTQYF; CDR3nt: TGTGCCAGCAGTTTGGACAGTACGCAGTATTTT; abundance: NA; v_gene: TRBV12-3/TRBV12-4; j_gene: TRBJ2-3; d_gene: NA; len: 11
CDR3aa: CASSLAGRSTDTQYF; CDR3nt: TGTGCCAGCAGCTTAGCTGGCAGGAGCACAGATACGCAGTATTTT; abundance: many; v_gene: TRBV11-2; j_gene: TRBJ2-3; d_gene: NA; len: 15
CDR3aa: CASGLVLGGRGYNEQFF; CDR3nt: TGTGCTAGTGGTTTGGTACTCGGTGGGAGAGGGTACAATGAGCAGTTCTTC; abundance: NA; v_gene: TRBV12-5; j_gene: TRBJ2-1; d_gene: NA; len: 17
CDR3aa: CASSPTGTGDEKLFF; CDR3nt: TGTGCCAGCTCACCCACCGGGACAGGGGATGAAAAACTGTTTTTT; abundance: many; v_gene: TRBV18; j_gene: TRBJ1-4; d_gene: TRBD1; len: 15
CDR3aa: CASSLDGPREQFF; CDR3nt: TGTGCCAGCAGCTTAGATGGGCCTAGGGAGCAGTTCTTC; abundance: many; v_gene: TRBV11-3; j_gene: TRBJ2-1; d_gene: NA; len: 13
CDR3aa: CAWSVLAGVEAFF; CDR3nt: TGTGCCTGGAGTGTACTGGCAGGGGTAGAAGCTTTCTTT; abundance: few; v_gene: TRBV30; j_gene: TRBJ1-1; d_gene: NA; len: 13
CDR3aa: CASSLKREFNEQFF; CDR3nt: TGTGCCAGCAGCTTAAAGCGGGAGTTTAATGAGCAGTTCTTC; abundance: many; v_gene: TRBV7-9; j_gene: TRBJ2-1; d_gene: TRBD2; len: 14
CDR3aa: CASSVTSGRGDTQYF; CDR3nt: TGTGCCAGCAGCGTTACTAGCGGGAGAGGTGATACGCAGTATTTT; abundance: NA; v_gene: TRBV7-2; j_gene: TRBJ2-3; d_gene: TRBD2; len: 15
CDR3aa: CAISDPADRRYEQYF; CDR3nt: TGTGCCATCAGTGACCCGGCAGACCGCCGGTACGAGCAGTACTTC; abundance: NA; v_gene: TRBV10-3; j_gene: TRBJ2-7; d_gene: NA; len: 15
CDR3aa: CASSTRRDRAWEQYF; CDR3nt: TGTGCCAGCAGTACCCGCCGGGACAGGGCTTGGGAGCAGTACTTC; abundance: NA; v_gene: TRBV12-3/TRBV12-4; j_gene: TRBJ2-7; d_gene: TRBD1; len: 15
CDR3aa: CASSELINQPQHF; CDR3nt: TGTGCCAGCAGTGAGTTAATCAATCAGCCCCAGCATTTT; abundance: NA; v_gene: TRBV2; j_gene: TRBJ1-5; d_gene: NA; len: 13
CDR3aa: CSARYRDTEAFF; CDR3nt: TGCAGTGCTAGATACAGGGACACTGAAGCTTTCTTT; abundance: NA; v_gene: TRBV20-1; j_gene: TRBJ1-1; d_gene: NA; len: 12
CDR3aa: CASSHDAGADTQYF; CDR3nt: TGTGCCAGCAGCCACGACGCTGGGGCAGATACGCAGTATTTT; abundance: many; v_gene: TRBV2; j_gene: TRBJ2-3; d_gene: NA; len: 14
CDR3aa: CASSLGYFYNEQFF; CDR3nt: TGTGCCAGCAGTTTGGGCTACTTCTACAATGAGCAGTTCTTC; abundance: NA; v_gene: TRBV27; j_gene: TRBJ2-1; d_gene: NA; len: 14
CDR3aa: CASSSPASDEQYF; CDR3nt: TGTGCCAGCAGCTCCCCCGCTAGCGACGAGCAGTACTTC; abundance: many; v_gene: TRBV7-2; j_gene: TRBJ2-7; d_gene: NA; len: 13
CDR3aa: CATSDFVSGLAGGPSYNEQFF; CDR3nt: TGTGCCACCAGTGATTTCGTATCGGGACTAGCGGGAGGGCCCTCCTACAATGAGCAGTTCTTC; abundance: many; v_gene: TRBV24-1; j_gene: TRBJ2-1; d_gene: TRBD2; len: 21
CDR3aa: CAWSVAGVGYEQYF; CDR3nt: TGTGCCTGGAGTGTAGCGGGAGTCGGCTACGAGCAGTACTTC; abundance: NA; v_gene: TRBV30; j_gene: TRBJ2-7; d_gene: TRBD2; len: 14
CDR3aa: CSARIPTGTYNSPLHF; CDR3nt: TGCAGTGCTAGGATTCCGACAGGCACCTATAATTCACCCCTCCACTTT; abundance: many; v_gene: TRBV20-1; j_gene: TRBJ1-6; d_gene: NA; len: 16
CDR3aa: CASSYPPGTSTPNEQFF; CDR3nt: TGTGCCAGCAGTTACCCTCCCGGGACTAGTACGCCTAATGAGCAGTTCTTC; abundance: many; v_gene: TRBV6-5; j_gene: TRBJ2-1; d_gene: TRBD2; len: 17
CDR3aa: CASSIRTSAGGLFF; CDR3nt: TGTGCCAGCAGCATCAGGACTAGCGCCGGGGGGCTGTTTTTT; abundance: NA; v_gene: TRBV27; j_gene: TRBJ2-2; d_gene: TRBD2; len: 14
CDR3aa: CSAKPRRDTGELFF; CDR3nt: TGCAGCGCCAAGCCGAGGAGGGACACCGGGGAGCTGTTTTTT; abundance: NA; v_gene: TRBV29-1; j_gene: TRBJ2-2; d_gene: NA; len: 14
CDR3aa: CASSFLVSSYNEQFF; CDR3nt: TGTGCCAGCAGTTTTCTAGTGAGCTCCTACAATGAGCAGTTCTTC; abundance: NA; v_gene: TRBV27; j_gene: TRBJ2-1; d_gene: NA; len: 15
CDR3aa: CSALANNGLAAYNEQFF; CDR3nt: TGCAGTGCGCTCGCTAACAACGGACTAGCGGCATACAATGAGCAGTTCTTC; abundance: many; v_gene: TRBV20-1; j_gene: TRBJ2-1; d_gene: TRBD2; len: 17
CDR3aa: CASSMLAGSYNEQFF; CDR3nt: TGTGCCAGCAGCATGTTAGCGGGGAGCTACAATGAGCAGTTCTTC; abundance: many; v_gene: TRBV7-9; j_gene: TRBJ2-1; d_gene: TRBD2; len: 15
CDR3aa: CAWRRRILSYEQYF; CDR3nt: TGTGCCTGGAGAAGGAGAATCCTTTCCTACGAGCAGTACTTC; abundance: many; v_gene: TRBV30; j_gene: TRBJ2-7; d_gene: NA; len: 14
CDR3aa: CSARGLAGEMVKNIQYF; CDR3nt: TGCAGTGCTAGAGGACTAGCGGGAGAGATGGTCAAAAACATTCAGTACTTC; abundance: many; v_gene: TRBV20-1; j_gene: TRBJ2-4; d_gene: TRBD2; len: 17
CDR3aa: CASSSTSGDIQETQYF; CDR3nt: TGTGCCAGCAGTTCCACTAGCGGAGATATCCAAGAGACCCAGTACTTC; abundance: many; v_gene: TRBV28; j_gene: TRBJ2-5; d_gene: TRBD2; len: 16
CDR3aa: CSAKKVNTEAFF; CDR3nt: TGCAGTGCTAAGAAAGTGAACACTGAAGCTTTCTTT; abundance: many; v_gene: TRBV20-1; j_gene: TRBJ1-1; d_gene: NA; len: 12